Each of the 16 T cell receptor beta chains below was sequenced from the same sample in a study of shared clonotypes between healthy human individuals. Naive CD8 populations comprised CD45RO-negative cells positively selected for CCR7, excluding terminally differentiated effector memory CD45RA+ cells. Method: immunoSEQ multiplex PCR; TCRdb's copy keeps in-frame clones and lacks some. The profile covers around 2,000,000 clones, with approximately 94% appearing a single time and more than 1.5% taken by the ten largest. Sequenced input: naive CD8+ T cells from PBMCs. The receptor set was obtained from a man between 18 and 35 years old in good health. Some clones in this sample may be carry-over from other donors' samples.

This clone appeared a single time. The V and J genes are TRBV25-1 and TRBJ2-7; 11 nucleotides match TRBD2. J gave up 4 bases and V 6 bases, and 5 bases lay outside the gene matches. The CDR3 extends over 14 amino acids. The V gene's germline CDR1 is MGHDK and CDR2 SYGVNS. The CDR3 loop reads CASRTGLADYEQYF. Written as DNA, the CDR3 is TGTGCCAGCAGGACGGGACTAGCGGATTACGAGCAGTACTTC.

CDR3 sequence: CASSLGQSTYEQYF. The CDR3 DNA reads as TGTGCCAGCAGCTTAGGTCAGTCCACCTACGAGCAGTACTTC. The J gene is TRBJ2-7, the V gene TRBV7-8, with D hard to call. V lost 1 base and J 2 bases, leaving 9 bases between the germline ends. Germline lookup yields CDR1 SGHVS and CDR2 FQNEAQ. This CDR3 spans 14 amino acids. Variable domain in full (rest from reference TRBV7-8 and TRBJ2-7): GAGVSQSPRYKVAKRGQDVALRCDPISGHVSLFWYQQALGQGPEFLTYFQNEAQLDKSGLPSDRFFAERPEGSVSTLKIQRTQQEDSAVYLCASSLGQSTYEQYFGPGTRLTVT.

This clone occurred once. The chain joins TRBV27 to TRBJ2-7; the D call may be TRBD1 or TRBD2 (5 bases each). The CDR3 extends over 12 amino acids. The V end lost 4 bases, the J end lost 6 bases, and 10 bases lay between the germline ends. The germline V gene has CDR1 MNHEY and CDR2 SMNVEV (reference sequence). The CDR3 DNA reads as TGTGCCAGCAGTTCCGGGGCAGTCGAGCAGTACTTC. Translated, it gives CASSSGAVEQYF.

The chain combines TRBV4-2 with TRBJ2-5; tentatively, D is TRBD1 (5 bases). Germline V gene sequence: CDR1 LGHNA, CDR2 YNFKEQ. The V end was cut by 0 bases, the J end by 4 bases, with 9 bases between. This CDR3 is built from 14 residues. CDR3 sequence: CASSQDRVSETQYF. CDR3 DNA: TGTGCCAGCAGCCAAGACAGGGTGTCAGAGACCCAGTACTTC.

Only one count was recorded for this clone. The V call is TRBV5-3, the J call TRBJ1-1, with D maybe TRBD1 (6 bases). TRBV5-3 is an ORF, with its function uncertain. CDR3 length equals 15 residues. The V and J ends lost 3 bases and 10 bases respectively, with 22 bases between them. DNA for the CDR3: TGTGCCAGAAGCTCCCCCGGGGGGGCGCAGGTTGGAGCTTTCTTT. Translated, it gives CARSSPGGAQVGAFF.

The genes are TRBV7-9 and TRBJ2-1, with 8 bases lining up with TRBD2. CDR1 SEHNR and CDR2 FQNEAQ come from the germline V gene (reference sequence). This CDR3 region has 18 residues. V lost 6 bases and J lost 0; bases outside the gene matches: 13. The CDR3 is CASRGQSLAGPSYNEQFF. The CDR3 DNA is TGTGCCAGCAGGGGGCAATCCTTAGCGGGACCCTCCTACAATGAGCAGTTCTTC.

For the CDR3, the DNA is TGTGCCAGCAGTTTACTTCCGGGACGGCAGGGGGATGGCTACACCTTC. Protein product: CASSLLPGRQGDGYTF. The chain couples TRBV27 to TRBJ1-2; 7 bases match TRBD1. Per the germline V gene, CDR1 is MNHEY and CDR2 is SMNVEV (reference sequence). The ends lost 2 bases at V and 6 bases at J; junction bases unmatched: 12. This CDR3 has 16 amino acids.

Note on this clone: At one boundary the junction diverges from the germline segment, which might be a read error. V is TRBV6-1 and J is TRBJ2-2, with D unresolved. There are 15 residues in the CDR3. Per germline, CDR1 MNHNS and CDR2 SASEGT. The CDR3 here is CAGSELSRYTGELFF. CDR3 DNA sequence: TGTGCCGGCAGTGAGCTGAGCAGATACACCGGGGAGCTGTTTTTT.

The V and J genes are TRBV10-3 and TRBJ1-2, with TRBD1 identical over 8 bases. J was trimmed by 4 bases and V by 2 bases; bases with no gene match: 3. Looked up from germline, CDR1 is ENHRY and CDR2 is SYGVKD. The length of the CDR3 is 14 residues. CDR3 DNA sequence: TGTGCCATCAGTGAGCCCGACAGGGGCTATGGCTACACCTTC. It codes for CAISEPDRGYGYTF.

The chain uses TRBV5-1 and TRBJ2-5; 15 bases line up with TRBD2. This CDR3 contains 15 residues. After removal of 2 bases from V and 6 bases from J, the junction contained 2 bases not matched to a gene. Germline V gene lookup returns CDR1 SGHRS and CDR2 YFSETQ. CDR3 sequence: CASSFGTSGRKTQYF. CDR3 in DNA: TGCGCCAGCAGCTTCGGGACTAGCGGGAGGAAGACCCAGTACTTC.

This clone was recorded only once. The chain is built from TRBV9 and TRBJ1-1; TRBD1 matches at 7 bases. Trimming at V came to 2 bases and at J to 5 bases, leaving 9 bases not matched to a gene. This CDR3 has 15 amino acids. Germline loops: CDR1 SGDLS, CDR2 YYNGEE. For the CDR3, the DNA is TGTGCCAGCAGCGTCACAGGGGAAGTGAGTACTGAAGCTTTCTTT. The encoded protein is CASSVTGEVSTEAFF.

V is TRBV7-6 and J is TRBJ1-1; the match to TRBD1 covers 7 bases. Per germline, CDR1 SGHVS and CDR2 FNYEAQ. Unmatched junction bases numbered 4, after V lost 5 bases and J lost 1 base. The CDR3 contains 14 residues. In DNA, the CDR3 is TGTGCCAGCAGCCCGGACAGGCCGAACACTGAAGCTTTCTTT. Residues: CASSPDRPNTEAFF. The entire variable domain, with the rest obtained from reference TRBV7-6 and TRBJ1-1, is as follows: GAGVSQSPRYKVTKRGQDVALRCDPISGHVSLYWYRQALGQGPEFLTYFNYEAQQDKSGLPNDRFSAERPEGSISTLTIQRTEQRDSAMYRCASSPDRPNTEAFFGQGTRLTVV.

The chain links TRBV19 to TRBJ2-7; D possibly uses TRBD1 or TRBD2 (5 bases each). Germline V gene lookup returns CDR1 LNHDA and CDR2 SQIVND (reference sequence). Between the trimmed V and J ends, which lost 5 bases and 1 base, there was a span of 18 bases. The CDR3 contains 16 residues. CDR3 nucleotides: TGTGCCAGTAGTTTCCCCCGGGACGCCAATTCCTACGAGCAGTACTTC. Amino acid sequence: CASSFPRDANSYEQYF.

The genes are TRBV10-3 and TRBJ2-1, with 11 bases fitting TRBD2. The CDR3 runs 16 residues. Germline V gene lookup returns CDR1 ENHRY and CDR2 SYGVKD. Trimming cost V 8 bases and J 5 bases; bases outside gene matches: 11. In DNA form, the CDR3 reads TGTGCCATCCGTAGTAGCGGGAGGGTAGGGGACAATGAGCAGTTCTTC. Its protein product is CAIRSSGRVGDNEQFF.

The rearrangement links TRBV11-2 to TRBJ2-7; 11 bases fit TRBD1. Unmatched junction bases numbered 4, after V lost 4 bases and J lost 5 bases. In germline, CDR1 is SGHAT, CDR2 FQNNGV. The CDR3 extends over 14 amino acids. The CDR3: CASSWTGQGDEQYF. The CDR3 nucleotides are TGTGCCAGCAGCTGGACGGGACAGGGGGACGAGCAGTACTTC.

V gene TRBV5-4 combines with J gene TRBJ2-7; D possibly corresponds to TRBD1 (5 bases). The CDR3 covers 15 residues. In germline, CDR1 is SGHNT, CDR2 YYREEE (reference sequence). V was trimmed by 0 bases and J by 2 bases, leaving 12 bases between them. Here the CDR3 DNA reads TGTGCCAGCAGCTTGGCCTCACAGGCTACCTACGAGCAGTACTTC. Protein sequence: CASSLASQATYEQYF. Complete variable domain (other parts from reference TRBV5-4 and TRBJ2-7): ETGVTQSPTHLIKTRGQQVTLRCSSQSGHNTVSWYQQALGQGPQFIFQYYREEENGRGNFPPRFSGLQFPNYSSELNVNALELDDSALYLCASSLASQATYEQYFGPGTRLTVT.